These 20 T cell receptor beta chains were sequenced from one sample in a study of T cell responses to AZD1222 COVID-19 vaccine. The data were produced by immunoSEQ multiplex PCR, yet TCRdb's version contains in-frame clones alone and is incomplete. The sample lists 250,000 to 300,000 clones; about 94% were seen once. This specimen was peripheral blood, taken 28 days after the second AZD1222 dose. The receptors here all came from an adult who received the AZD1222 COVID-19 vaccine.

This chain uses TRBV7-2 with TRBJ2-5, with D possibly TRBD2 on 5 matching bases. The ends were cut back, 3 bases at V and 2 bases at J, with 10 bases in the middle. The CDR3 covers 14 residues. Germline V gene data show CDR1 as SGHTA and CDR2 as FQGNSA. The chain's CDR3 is CASSFNEGQETQYF. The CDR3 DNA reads TGTGCCAGCAGCTTTAACGAGGGACAAGAGACCCAGTACTTC. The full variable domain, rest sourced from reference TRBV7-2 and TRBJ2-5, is GAGVSQSPSNKVTEKGKDVELRCDPISGHTALYWYRQSLGQGLEFLIYFQGNSAPDKSGLPSDRFSAERTGGSVSTLTIQRTQQEDSAVYLCASSFNEGQETQYFGPGTRLLVL.

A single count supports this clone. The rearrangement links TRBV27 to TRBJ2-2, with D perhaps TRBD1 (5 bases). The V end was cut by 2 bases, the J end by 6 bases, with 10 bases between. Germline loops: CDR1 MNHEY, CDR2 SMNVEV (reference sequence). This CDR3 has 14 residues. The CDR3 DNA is TGTGCCAGCAGTTTAGTAGGGGCGGCCGGGGAGCTGTTTTTT. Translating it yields CASSLVGAAGELFF.

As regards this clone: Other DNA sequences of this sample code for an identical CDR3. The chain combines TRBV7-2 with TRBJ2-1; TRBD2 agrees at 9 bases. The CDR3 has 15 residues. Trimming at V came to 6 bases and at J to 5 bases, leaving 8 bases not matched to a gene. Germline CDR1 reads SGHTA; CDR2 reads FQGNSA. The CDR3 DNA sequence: TGTGCCAGCAGGCCGGGACTAGCCTTGAACAATGAGCAGTTCTTC. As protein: CASRPGLALNNEQFF.

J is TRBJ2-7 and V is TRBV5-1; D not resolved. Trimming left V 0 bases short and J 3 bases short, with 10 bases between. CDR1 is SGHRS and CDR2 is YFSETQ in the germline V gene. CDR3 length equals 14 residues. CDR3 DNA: TGCGCCAGCAGCTTGGATGAAGGCCTCTACGAGCAGTACTTC. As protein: CASSLDEGLYEQYF.

CDR3 in amino acids: CASSLKAYEQYF. In nucleotides, the CDR3 is TGTGCCAGCAGCTTAAAAGCCTACGAGCAGTACTTC. The genes are TRBV7-3 and TRBJ2-7; D is uncertain. Trimming took off 1 base at V and 2 bases at J, with 3 bases between the two ends. CDR3 size: 12 residues. Germline values: CDR1 SGHTA, CDR2 FQGTGA.

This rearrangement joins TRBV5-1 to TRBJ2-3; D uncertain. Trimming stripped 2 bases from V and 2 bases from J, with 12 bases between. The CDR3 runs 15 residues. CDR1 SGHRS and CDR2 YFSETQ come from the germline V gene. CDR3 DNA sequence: TGCGCCAGCAGCTTTGGCCACTCGACCACAGATACGCAGTATTTT. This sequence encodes CASSFGHSTTDTQYF.

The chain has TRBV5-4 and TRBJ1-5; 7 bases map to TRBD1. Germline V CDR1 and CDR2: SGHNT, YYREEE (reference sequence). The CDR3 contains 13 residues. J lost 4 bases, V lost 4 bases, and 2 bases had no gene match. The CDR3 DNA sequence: TGTGCCAGCAGCAGGGACAGTAATCAGCCCCAGCATTTT. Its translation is CASSRDSNQPQHF.

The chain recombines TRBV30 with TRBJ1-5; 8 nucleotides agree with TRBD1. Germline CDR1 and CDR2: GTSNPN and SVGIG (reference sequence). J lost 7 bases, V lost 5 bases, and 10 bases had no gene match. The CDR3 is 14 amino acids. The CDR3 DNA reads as TGTGCCTGGGGGGACAGGAATTTAGGACAGCCCCAGCATTTT. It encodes CAWGDRNLGQPQHF.

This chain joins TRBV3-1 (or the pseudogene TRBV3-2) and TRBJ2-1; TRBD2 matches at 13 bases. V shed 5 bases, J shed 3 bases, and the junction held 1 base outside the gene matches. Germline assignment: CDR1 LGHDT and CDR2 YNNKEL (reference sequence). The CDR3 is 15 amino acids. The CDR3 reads CASSWTSGGYNEQFF. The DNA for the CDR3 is TGTGCCAGCAGCTGGACTAGCGGGGGCTACAATGAGCAGTTCTTC.

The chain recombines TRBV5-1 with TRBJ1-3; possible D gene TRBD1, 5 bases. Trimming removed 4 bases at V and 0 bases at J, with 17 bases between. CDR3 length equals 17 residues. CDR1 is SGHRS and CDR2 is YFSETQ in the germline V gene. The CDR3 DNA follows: TGCGCCAGCAGCCCCGGACACTTGGGGACCTCTGGAAACACCATATATTTT. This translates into CASSPGHLGTSGNTIYF.

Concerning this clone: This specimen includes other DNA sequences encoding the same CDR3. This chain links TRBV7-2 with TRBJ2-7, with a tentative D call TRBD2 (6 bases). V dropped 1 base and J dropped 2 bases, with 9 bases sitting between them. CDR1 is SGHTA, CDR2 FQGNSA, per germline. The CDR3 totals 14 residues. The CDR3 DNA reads TGTGCCAGCAGCTTAGGGGGACTGACCTACGAGCAGTACTTC. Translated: CASSLGGLTYEQYF.

This CDR3 reads CASSLEQENTEAFF. The CDR3 coding sequence is TGCGCCAGCAGCTTGGAACAGGAGAACACTGAAGCTTTCTTT. The rearrangement joins TRBV5-1 to TRBJ1-1, with D possibly matching TRBD1 (5 bases). V was cut by 0 bases and J by 1 base, with 7 bases left in between. The CDR3 runs 14 residues. Germline values: CDR1 SGHRS, CDR2 YFSETQ.

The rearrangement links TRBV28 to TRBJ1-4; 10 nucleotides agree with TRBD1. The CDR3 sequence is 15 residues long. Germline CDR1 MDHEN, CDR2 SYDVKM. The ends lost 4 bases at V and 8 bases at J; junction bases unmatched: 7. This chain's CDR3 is CASSSLTGGWEKLFF. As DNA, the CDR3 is TGTGCCAGCAGTTCGTTGACAGGGGGCTGGGAAAAACTGTTTTTT.

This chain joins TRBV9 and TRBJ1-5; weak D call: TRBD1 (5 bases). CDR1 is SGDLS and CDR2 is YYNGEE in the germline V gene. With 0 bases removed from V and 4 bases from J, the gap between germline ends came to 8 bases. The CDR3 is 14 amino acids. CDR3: CASSVDGANQPQHF. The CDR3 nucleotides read TGTGCCAGCAGCGTAGATGGGGCGAATCAGCCCCAGCATTTT. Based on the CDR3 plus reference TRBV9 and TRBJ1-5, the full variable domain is DSGVTQTPKHLITATGQRVTLRCSPRSGDLSVYWYQQSLDQGLQFLIQYYNGEERAKGNILERFSAQQFPDLHSELNLSSLELGDSALYFCASSVDGANQPQHFGDGTRLSIL.

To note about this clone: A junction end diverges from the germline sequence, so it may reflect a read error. The CDR3 DNA is TGCGCCAGCAGCTTGGCGGCTAGCGGGAGTTCTGAGGAGTTCTTC. Translating it yields CASSLAASGSSEEFF. This chain uses TRBV5-1 with TRBJ2-1; TRBD2 matches at 10 bases. Germline CDR1 reads SGHRS; CDR2 reads YFSETQ. The CDR3 has 15 residues. Looking up the rest from reference TRBV5-1 and TRBJ2-1 gives the full variable domain: KAGVTQTPRYLIKTRGQQVTLSCSPISGHRSVSWYQQTPGQGLQFLFEYFSETQRNKGNFPGRFSGRQFSNSRSEMNVSTLELGDSALYLCASSLAASGSSEEFFGPGTRLTVL.

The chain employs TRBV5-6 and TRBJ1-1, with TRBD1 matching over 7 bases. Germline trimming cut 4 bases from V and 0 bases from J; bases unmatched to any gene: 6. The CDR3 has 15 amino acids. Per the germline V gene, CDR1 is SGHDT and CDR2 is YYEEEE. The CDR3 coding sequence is TGTGCCAGCAGCGAGAAGGACAGGATGAACACTGAAGCTTTCTTT. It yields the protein CASSEKDRMNTEAFF.

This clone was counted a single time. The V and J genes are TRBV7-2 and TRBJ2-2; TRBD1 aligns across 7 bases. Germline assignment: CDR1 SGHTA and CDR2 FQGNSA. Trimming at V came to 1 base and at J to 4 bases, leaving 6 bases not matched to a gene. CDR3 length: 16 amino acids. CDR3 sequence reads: CASSLVGGATTGELFF. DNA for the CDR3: TGTGCCAGCAGCTTAGTAGGGGGCGCGACCACCGGGGAGCTGTTTTTT.

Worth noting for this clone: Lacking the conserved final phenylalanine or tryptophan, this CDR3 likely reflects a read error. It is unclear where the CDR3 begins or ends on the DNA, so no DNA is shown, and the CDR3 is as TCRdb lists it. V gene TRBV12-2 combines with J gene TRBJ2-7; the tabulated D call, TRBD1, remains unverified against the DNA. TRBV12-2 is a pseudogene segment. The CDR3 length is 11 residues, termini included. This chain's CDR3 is CASRSGQSIPS.

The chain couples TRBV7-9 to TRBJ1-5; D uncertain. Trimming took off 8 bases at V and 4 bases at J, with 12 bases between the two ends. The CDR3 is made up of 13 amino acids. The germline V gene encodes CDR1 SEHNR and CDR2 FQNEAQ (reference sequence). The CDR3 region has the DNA TGTGCCAGCCGGTTGGGAGTTAATCAGCCCCAGCATTTT. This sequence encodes CASRLGVNQPQHF.

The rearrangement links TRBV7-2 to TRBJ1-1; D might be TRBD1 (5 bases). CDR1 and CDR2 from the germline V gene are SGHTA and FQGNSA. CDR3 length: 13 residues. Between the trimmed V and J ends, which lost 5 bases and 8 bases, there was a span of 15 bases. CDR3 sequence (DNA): TGTGCCAGCAGCCCCGGCTGGGGGAGGGAAGCTTTCTTT. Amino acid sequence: CASSPGWGREAFF.